Following are 27 T cell receptor beta chains from one sample sequenced in a study of T cells in Graves' hyperthyroidism and ophthalmopathy. TCR beta CDR3 sequences were amplified from RNA transcripts. Using the HTBI primer set, a first-round RT-PCR was run on the TCR CDR3. TCRdb reprocessed the multiplex PCR reads via MiXCR and lists one record per CDR3 protein. This table holds roughly 720,000 distinct CDR3 sequences, roughly 17% found once. Sequenced sample: blood. The receptors stem from a man over 45 with Graves' hyperthyroidism.

This clonotype was seen repeatedly, ten times or more. J is TRBJ2-5 and V is TRBV28; 8 bases are shared with TRBD1. The CDR3 loop spans 17 amino acids. Unmatched junction bases numbered 10, after V lost 4 bases and J lost 0 bases. Germline CDR1 MDHEN, CDR2 SYDVKM. The CDR3 region is CASSSYQGATYQETQYF. As DNA, the CDR3 is TGTGCCAGCAGTTCATATCAGGGGGCCACGTACCAAGAGACCCAGTACTTC.

Ten or more counts support this clonotype. V usage is TRBV7-8 and J usage is TRBJ1-2; 8 bases agree with TRBD1. Losses at the gene ends were 4 bases for V and 4 bases for J; bases not matched to a gene: 8. The V gene's germline CDR1 is SGHVS and CDR2 FQNEAQ. The CDR3 contains 15 residues. The CDR3 is CASSYTQGAGYGYTF. DNA of the CDR3: TGTGCCAGCAGCTACACTCAGGGGGCAGGCTATGGCTACACCTTC.

This clonotype has a count of ten or more. The rearrangement joins TRBV7-9 to TRBJ2-7; D not resolved. The CDR3 covers 15 residues. Trimming stripped 1 base from V and 0 bases from J, with 10 bases between. CDR1 and CDR2 (germline): SEHNR, FQNEAQ (reference sequence). The CDR3 loop reads CASSLVGSDSYEQYF. CDR3 bases: TGTGCCAGCAGCTTAGTAGGGTCGGACTCCTACGAGCAGTACTTC.

This clonotype was counted at least ten times. The CDR3 loop reads CASSTRGAEAFF. The CDR3 DNA reads as TGTGCCAGCAGTACCAGGGGAGCTGAAGCTTTCTTT. The chain links TRBV28 to TRBJ1-1; maybe TRBD1 (6 bases). The CDR3 extends over 12 amino acids. The germline gives CDR1 MDHEN, CDR2 SYDVKM. Trimming stripped 5 bases from V and 6 bases from J, with 10 bases between.

This clonotype was counted ten times or more. The chain employs TRBV5-1 and TRBJ1-6, with 10 bases fitting TRBD1. Per the germline V gene, CDR1 is SGHRS and CDR2 is YFSETQ. The CDR3 has 14 residues. Trimming removed 4 bases from V and 8 bases from J; junction bases left unmatched: 3. CDR3 nucleotide sequence: TGCGCCAGCAGCCCAGGGACAGGGGATTCACCCCTCCACTTT. This sequence encodes CASSPGTGDSPLHF.

This clonotype was detected a few times. The J gene is TRBJ2-3, the V gene TRBV20-1; 12 nucleotides match TRBD2. V shed 3 bases and J 6 bases; nucleotides not matched to a gene: 7. The germline V gene has CDR1 DFQATT and CDR2 SNEGSKA (reference sequence). The CDR3 runs 15 residues. The CDR3: CSASRLAGVVDTQYF. As DNA, the CDR3 is TGCAGTGCTAGCCGACTAGCGGGAGTGGTGGATACGCAGTATTTT.

The CDR3 DNA reads TGTGCCAGCAGCCCCGGGACTAGCGCCCACGAGCAGTACTTC. Translated, it gives CASSPGTSAHEQYF. J is TRBJ2-7 and V is TRBV11-2, with 10 bases identical to TRBD2. The germline V gene encodes CDR1 SGHAT and CDR2 FQNNGV. The J segment lost 5 bases and the V segment lost 5 bases, leaving 6 bases of the junction unmatched. CDR3 length: 14 amino acids.

With regard to this clonotype: A read error may explain this, as a much larger clone is one base away. The genes are TRBV28 and TRBJ2-1; D might be TRBD2 (5 bases). This CDR3 region has 14 residues. The germline V gene encodes CDR1 MDHEN and CDR2 SYDVKM. The germline V and J ends were trimmed by 6 bases and 12 bases, with 21 bases remaining between them. This CDR3 is CASSPRTPGDVQFF. The CDR3 DNA is TGTGCCAGCAGCCCTAGGACCCCCGGGGATGTGCAGTTCTTC.

The CDR3 coding sequence is TGTGCCAGTAGTATAGATCGCAGGGTGAGGACCCAGTACTTC. It translates to CASSIDRRVRTQYF. The rearrangement uses TRBV19 and TRBJ2-5, with a weak D call TRBD1 (5 bases). Germline V CDR1 and CDR2: LNHDA, SQIVND (reference sequence). V was pared by 0 bases and J by 7 bases, with 12 bases between. This CDR3 is built from 14 residues. The complete variable domain, with remaining parts taken from reference TRBV19 and TRBJ2-5, reads DGGITQSPKYLFRKEGQNVTLSCEQNLNHDAMYWYRQDPGQGLRLIYYSQIVNDFQKGDIAEGYSVSREKKESFPLTVTSAQKNPTAFYLCASSIDRRVRTQYFGPGTRLLVL.

This clonotype came up a few times. The chain couples TRBV7-9 to TRBJ2-2; possibly TRBD2 for D (6 bases). Trimming stripped 2 bases from V and 1 base from J, with 17 bases between. The V gene's germline CDR1 is SEHNR and CDR2 FQNEAQ (reference sequence). This CDR3 spans 18 amino acids. The DNA of the CDR3 is TGTGCCAGCAGCTTATGGGGACTTAGTCCTGAGAACACCGGGGAGCTGTTTTTT. Protein product: CASSLWGLSPENTGELFF.

This chain links TRBV28 with TRBJ2-1; unclear D gene. Germline V lookup: CDR1 MDHEN, CDR2 SYDVKM. This CDR3 contains 11 residues. Trimming shortened V by 8 bases and J by 9 bases, and 11 bases separated the two germline ends. CDR3 loop: CASHTKAEQFF. The CDR3 DNA reads TGTGCCAGCCATACTAAAGCTGAGCAGTTCTTC.

This clonotype was seen many times. V and J are TRBV2 and TRBJ2-5; maybe TRBD1 (6 bases). With 3 bases removed from V and 11 bases from J, the gap between germline ends came to 13 bases. The length of the CDR3 is 12 residues. CDR1 and CDR2 from the germline V gene are SNHLY and FYNNEI. The CDR3 region is CASSEPQGPQYF. The DNA of the CDR3 is TGTGCCAGCAGTGAGCCACAGGGCCCTCAGTACTTC.

This clonotype was seen more than once but under ten times. The chain employs TRBV5-1 and TRBJ1-4; TRBD1 agrees at 7 bases. Germline assignment: CDR1 SGHRS and CDR2 YFSETQ. The CDR3 is 14 residues long. J lost 2 bases, V lost 4 bases, and 2 bases had no gene match. The CDR3, as DNA: TGCGCCAGCAGCACAGGGGACACTAATGAAAAACTGTTTTTT. It specifies CASSTGDTNEKLFF.

This chain links TRBV18 with TRBJ2-5, with 10 bases identical to TRBD1. This CDR3 has 21 amino acids. Per the germline V gene, CDR1 is KGHSH and CDR2 is LQKENI. V lost 0 bases, J lost 5 bases, and 21 bases stayed unmatched. The CDR3, as DNA: TGTGCCAGCTCACCACCGAACTCGCCAACTTTAGGGACAGGGGTTTTCGAGACCCAGTACTTC. It is translated as CASSPPNSPTLGTGVFETQYF.

This clonotype was recorded a few times. The V gene is TRBV24-1, the J gene TRBJ2-1, with D possibly being TRBD2 (6 bases). With 4 bases removed from V and 4 bases from J, the gap between germline ends came to 13 bases. Germline V gives CDR1 KGHDR, CDR2 SFDVKD. This CDR3 contains 15 residues. CDR3 coding DNA: TGTGCCACCAGTGAGTTAGCGGAAAATTACAATGAGCAGTTCTTC. Amino acids: CATSELAENYNEQFF.

This clonotype was detected a few times. The chain joins TRBV15 to TRBJ2-7; D unclear. This CDR3 region has 17 residues. V was clipped by 0 bases and J by 0 bases, with 15 bases between them. Germline V gives CDR1 LNHNV, CDR2 YYDKDF (reference sequence). The DNA of the CDR3 is TGTGCCACCAGCAGAGATCTTCTGGGCGATAGCTCCTACGAGCAGTACTTC. The encoded protein is CATSRDLLGDSSYEQYF.

The chain recombines TRBV18 with TRBJ1-5; a weak D match, TRBD1 (6 bases). The V end was cut by 2 bases, the J end by 2 bases, with 19 bases between. The CDR3 spans 18 residues. Germline-derived CDR1 and CDR2 are KGHSH and LQKENI. This chain's CDR3 is CASSPARGEENGNQPQHF. The CDR3 nucleotides read TGTGCCAGCTCACCAGCCAGGGGAGAGGAAAATGGCAATCAGCCCCAGCATTTT.

This clonotype appeared many times. This chain links TRBV7-8 with TRBJ2-4, with TRBD1 as a possible D gene (6 bases). The germline V gene encodes CDR1 SGHVS and CDR2 FQNEAQ. Trimming cost V 5 bases and J 8 bases, with 16 bases left between them. The CDR3 contains 14 residues. The CDR3 reads CASSIGIKGDIQYF. Written as DNA, the CDR3 is TGTGCCAGCAGCATCGGGATCAAGGGGGACATTCAGTACTTC.

This clonotype was detected ten times or more. The chain couples TRBV10-3 to TRBJ1-2; D is unresolved. V was clipped by 5 bases and J by 0 bases, with 10 bases between them. This CDR3 comprises 14 residues. The germline CDR1 and CDR2 sequences are ENHRY and SYGVKD. The CDR3 is CAISRAETNYGYTF. In DNA form, the CDR3 reads TGTGCCATCAGTCGGGCAGAAACTAACTATGGCTACACCTTC.

The chain has TRBV5-8 and TRBJ2-3; the D gene is possibly TRBD1 (5 bases). This CDR3 has 15 residues. Germline CDR1 SGHTS, CDR2 YDEGEE. V was pared by 3 bases and J by 6 bases, with 17 bases between. The CDR3 region has the DNA TGTGCCAGCAGCTATAATAGGGGTTCAACCGATACGCAGTATTTT. The encoded protein is CASSYNRGSTDTQYF. Based on the CDR3 plus reference TRBV5-8 and TRBJ2-3, the full variable domain is EAGVTQSPTHLIKTRGQQATLRCSPISGHTSVYWYQQALGLGLQFLLWYDEGEERNRGNFPPRFSGRQFPNYSSELNVNALELEDSALYLCASSYNRGSTDTQYFGPGTRLTVL.

The chain links TRBV2 to TRBJ2-5; 15 bases are a match to TRBD2. CDR3 length: 17 amino acids. Germline CDR1 and CDR2: SNHLY and FYNNEI. J lost 2 bases, V lost 6 bases, and 7 bases had no gene match. This CDR3 reads CASRVGLAGGRQETQYF. As DNA, the CDR3 is TGTGCCAGCAGAGTGGGACTAGCGGGAGGTCGGCAAGAGACCCAGTACTTC.

The chain joins TRBV28 to TRBJ2-1; the D call may be TRBD1 or TRBD2 (5 bases each). This CDR3 is built from 14 residues. Germline values: CDR1 MDHEN, CDR2 SYDVKM. V shed 7 bases and J shed 3 bases, with 13 bases lying between them. This chain's CDR3 is CASTPGTDYNEQFF. The CDR3 DNA sequence: TGTGCCAGCACCCCCGGGACGGACTACAATGAGCAGTTCTTC.

The sample holds many counts of this clonotype. The CDR3 nucleotides read TGTGCCAGCACAGAGGCGGGAGGGCCGGGCGAGCAGTACTTC. Protein sequence: CASTEAGGPGEQYF. V is TRBV6-1 and J is TRBJ2-7, with 9 bases that match TRBD2. Germline CDR1 and CDR2: MNHNS and SASEGT. With V trimmed by 7 bases and J by 6 bases, 10 bases remained unmatched. The CDR3 has 14 amino acids.

This clonotype has at least ten counts. V is TRBV19 and J is TRBJ2-1, with 10 bases that match TRBD2. Germline V gene data show CDR1 as LNHDA and CDR2 as SQIVND (reference sequence). The CDR3 consists of 14 residues. V trimming: 5 bases; J trimming: 6 bases; junction bases outside the gene matches: 4. The CDR3 here is CASSWTSGSNEQFF. The CDR3 DNA reads TGTGCCAGTAGTTGGACTAGCGGTTCCAATGAGCAGTTCTTC. Full variable domain (outside the CDR3, taken from reference TRBV19 and TRBJ2-1): DGGITQSPKYLFRKEGQNVTLSCEQNLNHDAMYWYRQDPGQGLRLIYYSQIVNDFQKGDIAEGYSVSREKKESFPLTVTSAQKNPTAFYLCASSWTSGSNEQFFGPGTRLTVL.

A few counts support this clonotype. The chain has TRBV24-1 and TRBJ2-1; D uncertain. CDR3 length: 16 amino acids. The V gene lost 1 base and the J gene lost 5 bases, with 14 bases spanning the gap. The germline gives CDR1 KGHDR, CDR2 SFDVKD. CDR3 protein: CATSDLTVEVNNEQFF. DNA for the CDR3: TGTGCCACCAGTGATTTAACCGTAGAGGTAAACAATGAGCAGTTCTTC.

The chain links TRBV30 to TRBJ2-3; 10 nucleotides match TRBD1. With V trimmed by 7 bases and J by 1 base, 5 bases remained unmatched. The CDR3 covers 14 residues. Germline V lookup: CDR1 GTSNPN, CDR2 SVGIG (reference sequence). The CDR3 loop is CALTGTGGTDTQYF. In DNA, the CDR3 is TGTGCCTTAACCGGGACAGGGGGCACAGATACGCAGTATTTT. The full variable domain, in which reference TRBV30 and TRBJ2-3 provide the parts outside the CDR3, is SQTIHQWPATLVQPVGSPLSLECTVEGTSNPNLYWYRQAAGRGLQLLFYSVGIGQISSEVPQNLSASRPQDRQFILSSKKLLLSDSGFYLCALTGTGGTDTQYFGPGTRLTVL.

The sample holds a few counts of this clonotype. V usage is TRBV30 and J usage is TRBJ2-2; 7 bases align to TRBD1. CDR3 size: 15 residues. The germline V gene encodes CDR1 GTSNPN and CDR2 SVGIG (reference sequence). Trimming at V came to 2 bases and at J to 0 bases, leaving 3 bases not matched to a gene. In DNA form, the CDR3 reads TGTGCCTGGAGTAGGGACAGCGCGAACACCGGGGAGCTGTTTTTT. As protein: CAWSRDSANTGELFF.